This note documents a single TCR beta chain sequence. Germline CDR1 reads SGDLS; CDR2 reads YYNGEE. The CDR3 extends over 13 amino acids. V lost 0 bases and J lost 8, with 11 bases in between. Libraries were prepared by immunoSEQ multiplex PCR; TCRdb keeps only in-frame clonotypes and omits some of them. There are 150,000 or so clones in the sample; approximately 84% occur only once, and about 14% lies in the top ten. These data belong to a study of blood T cell repertoires in COVID-19. The sequence came from a man younger than 30 with active or convalescent COVID-19. This sequence joins TRBV9 and TRBJ1-2; D might be TRBD1 (5 bases). Sequencing was performed on peripheral blood. The CDR3 region has the DNA TGTGCCAGCAGCGTAGTGGTGGGGCTGGGCTACACCTTC. This codes for CASSVVVGLGYTF.